This entry concerns a single T cell receptor beta chain. Antigen specificity is unknown. The record originates from a study of monozygotic twins with inflammatory bowel disease. Each UMI harboured a 6-nucleotide sample barcode and was appended via template switching. Following a re-call of the 5' RACE reads, TCRdb has one entry per CDR3 protein and lacks DNA. This table holds fewer than 200,000 distinct CDR3 sequences. Donors each contributed one blood sample measuring less than 3 ml. Whole blood supplied total RNA, and T cells were not sorted. Germline V lookup: CDR1 MNHNS, CDR2 SASEGT. This CDR3 has 14 residues. General study results and limits: The results supported no single strong signal or clonotype associated with IBD.

The sample was blood. V and J are TRBV6-1 and TRBJ1-4; the D call from TCRdb, TRBD1, cannot be confirmed without DNA. This TCR was recovered from a human donor with ulcerative colitis or Crohn's disease, or a healthy co-twin of an affected twin (not recorded which). The CDR3 protein is CASRTGRGGEKLFF.